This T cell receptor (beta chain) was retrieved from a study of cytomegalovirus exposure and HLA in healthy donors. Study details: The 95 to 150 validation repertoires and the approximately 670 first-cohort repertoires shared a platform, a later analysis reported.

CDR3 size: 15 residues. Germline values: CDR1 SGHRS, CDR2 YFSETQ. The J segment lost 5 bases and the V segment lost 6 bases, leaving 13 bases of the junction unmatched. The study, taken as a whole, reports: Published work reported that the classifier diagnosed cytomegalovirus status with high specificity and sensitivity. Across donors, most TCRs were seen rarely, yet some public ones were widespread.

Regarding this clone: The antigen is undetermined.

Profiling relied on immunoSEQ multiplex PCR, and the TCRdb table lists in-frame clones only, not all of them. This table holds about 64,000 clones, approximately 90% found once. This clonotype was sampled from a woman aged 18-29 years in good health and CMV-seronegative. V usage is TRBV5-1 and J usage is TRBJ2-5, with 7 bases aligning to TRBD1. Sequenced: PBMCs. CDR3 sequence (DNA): TGCGCCAGCACCAGACAGGGCAGAGATCTGGAGACCCAGTACTTC. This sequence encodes CASTRQGRDLETQYF.